The next 13 T cell receptor beta chains were all read from a single sample in a study of OX40 agonist ivuxolimab in advanced cancers. Profiled with immunoSEQ multiplex PCR; TCRdb holds only in-frame clones, not every one. The sample shows around 83,000 clones, approximately 84% of them seen only once. This specimen was CD4+ or CD8+ T cells sorted from blood, taken in a trial of the OX40 agonist ivuxolimab. Receptors originate from an adult with an advanced solid tumor such as melanoma, head and neck, liver or kidney cancer.

This chain connects TRBV7-2 to TRBJ2-3; TRBD2 matches 10 bases. Germline loops: CDR1 SGHTA, CDR2 FQGNSA. V was pared by 3 bases and J by 7 bases, with 10 bases of the junction left unmatched. CDR3 length equals 16 residues. This CDR3 reads CASSLGGSGRRNTQYF. DNA of the CDR3: TGTGCCAGCAGCTTGGGGGGTAGCGGGAGGCGGAATACGCAGTATTTT.

This chain links TRBV27 with TRBJ2-2; weak D call: TRBD1 (6 bases). The CDR3 has 16 residues. Per the germline V gene, CDR1 is MNHEY and CDR2 is SMNVEV (reference sequence). V was pared by 5 bases and J by 0 bases, with 13 bases between. This chain's CDR3 is CASSPRTVANTGELFF. CDR3 DNA sequence: TGTGCCAGCAGTCCTCGGACAGTGGCGAACACCGGGGAGCTGTTTTTT.

The gene calls are TRBV9 and TRBJ2-5, with 12 bases matching TRBD2. The CDR3 extends over 16 amino acids. V lost 2 bases to trimming and J lost 11 bases; unmatched junction nucleotides: 13. Germline values: CDR1 SGDLS, CDR2 YYNGEE. DNA for the CDR3: TGTGCCAGCAGCGTCGAGACTAGCGGGGGCCCCTTTGAGCAGTACTTC. Its translation is CASSVETSGGPFEQYF.

This clone was seen a few times. The J gene is TRBJ2-5, the V gene TRBV10-2; 9 bases are a match to TRBD1. The CDR3 extends over 14 amino acids. Per germline, CDR1 WSHSY and CDR2 SAAADI. With V trimmed by 4 bases and J by 5 bases, 5 bases remained unmatched. This CDR3 reads CASSVGQGWETQYF. The CDR3 DNA follows: TGCGCCAGCAGTGTAGGACAGGGGTGGGAGACCCAGTACTTC.

V is TRBV30 and J is TRBJ1-1; tentative D call: TRBD1 (5 bases). The CDR3 length is 13 residues. From germline, CDR1 is GTSNPN and CDR2 SVGIG (reference sequence). V was trimmed by 7 bases and J by 1 base, leaving 13 bases between them. CDR3 in DNA: TGTGCCTCGCCCCTCAGGGAGAACACTGAAGCTTTCTTT. Translation: CASPLRENTEAFF. The variable domain in full, completed from reference TRBV30 and TRBJ1-1, reads SQTIHQWPATLVQPVGSPLSLECTVEGTSNPNLYWYRQAAGRGLQLLFYSVGIGQISSEVPQNLSASRPQDRQFILSSKKLLLSDSGFYLCASPLRENTEAFFGQGTRLTVV.

Written as DNA, the CDR3 is TGCGCCAGCAGCCATTCTAGCGGCTACACAGATACGCAGTATTTT. This gives the protein CASSHSSGYTDTQYF. The chain joins TRBV4-1 to TRBJ2-3, with 7 bases fitting TRBD2. The V gene's germline CDR1 is MGHRA and CDR2 YSYEKL. The CDR3 sequence is 15 residues long. With 3 bases clipped from V and 2 bases from J, the junction kept 5 bases outside the gene matches.

The V and J genes are TRBV7-2 and TRBJ2-5; no clear D gene. V was trimmed by 7 bases and J by 4 bases, leaving 13 bases between them. The CDR3 runs to 13 residues. From germline, CDR1 is SGHTA and CDR2 FQGNSA. CDR3 nucleotides: TGTGCCAGCACTACTGACCGAGGAGAGACCCAGTACTTC. It yields the protein CASTTDRGETQYF.

CDR3 protein: CAWSVRPLEMGYTF. In nucleotides, the CDR3 is TGTGCCTGGAGTGTTCGGCCTTTAGAAATGGGCTACACCTTC. The V call is TRBV30, the J call TRBJ1-2; no reliable D call. Trimming cost V 0 bases and J 8 bases, with 16 bases left between them. The CDR3 has 14 residues. Germline CDR1 is GTSNPN and CDR2 is SVGIG (reference sequence). The full variable domain, with the rest looked up from reference TRBV30 and TRBJ1-2, is SQTIHQWPATLVQPVGSPLSLECTVEGTSNPNLYWYRQAAGRGLQLLFYSVGIGQISSEVPQNLSASRPQDRQFILSSKKLLLSDSGFYLCAWSVRPLEMGYTFGSGTRLTVV.

This chain joins TRBV7-6 and TRBJ1-1; D gene unclear. This CDR3 contains 13 residues. V lost 6 bases and J 1 base, leaving 9 bases between the germline ends. CDR1 and CDR2 (germline): SGHVS, FNYEAQ. The CDR3 nucleotides read TGTGCCAGCAGACCGCTTGAGAACACTGAAGCTTTCTTT. Protein sequence: CASRPLENTEAFF. Using reference TRBV7-6 and TRBJ1-1 for the parts outside the CDR3, the full variable domain is GAGVSQSPRYKVTKRGQDVALRCDPISGHVSLYWYRQALGQGPEFLTYFNYEAQQDKSGLPNDRFSAERPEGSISTLTIQRTEQRDSAMYRCASRPLENTEAFFGQGTRLTVV.

This chain uses TRBV6-5 with TRBJ1-3; 7 nucleotides match TRBD1. In germline, CDR1 is MNHEY, CDR2 SVGAGI. This CDR3 contains 15 residues. V lost 5 bases, J lost 0 bases, and 4 bases stayed unmatched. CDR3 DNA sequence: TGTGCCAGCAGTCTAGACAGGGCCTCTGGAAACACCATATATTTT. This encodes CASSLDRASGNTIYF.

This rearrangement joins TRBV19 to TRBJ1-1; D call uncertain. V was trimmed by 5 bases and J by 1 base, leaving 17 bases between them. In germline, CDR1 is LNHDA, CDR2 SQIVND (reference sequence). The CDR3 consists of 16 residues. The CDR3: CASSLPRDSWNTEAFF. The CDR3 nucleotides are TGTGCCAGTAGTCTTCCTCGGGATTCCTGGAACACTGAAGCTTTCTTT.

CDR3 coding DNA: TGTGCCAGCAGCCCCCGGGACAACGGAAACACCATATATTTT. Amino acids: CASSPRDNGNTIYF. J is TRBJ1-3 and V is TRBV13; TRBD1 might be the D (6 bases). The CDR3 runs to 14 residues. From germline, CDR1 is PRHDT and CDR2 FYEKMQ (reference sequence). V gave up 5 bases and J gave up 4 bases, with 12 bases separating them.

This chain connects TRBV18 to TRBJ2-1; D perhaps matches TRBD1 (5 bases). With 8 bases removed from V and 3 bases from J, the gap between germline ends came to 17 bases. Germline values: CDR1 KGHSH, CDR2 LQKENI. The CDR3 spans 15 residues. The CDR3 coding sequence is TGTGCCAGCCTTGTAGACAGCTCAAACTACAATGAGCAGTTCTTC. Translating it yields CASLVDSSNYNEQFF.